This T cell receptor beta chain was sequenced for a study of T cell responses to AZD1222 COVID-19 vaccine. This clone appeared a single time. The antigen is not known. Using immunoSEQ multiplex PCR, the repertoire was profiled, and TCRdb retains in-frame clones only, with some absent. The table has about 190,000 clones, around 93% seen once. Looked up from germline, CDR1 is SGHTA and CDR2 is FQGNSA. The CDR3 is 15 amino acids. J lost 7 bases, V lost 7 bases, and 10 bases had no gene match. Study conclusions and caveats: It was only 6 or 7 AZD1222 recipients who were seropositive at baseline. Spike-specific TCRs gained breadth and depth after people received two AZD1222 doses. Donors were chiefly white British, with a greater number of females, and clonal diversity was perhaps underestimated. Mapped onto spike, vaccine-associated CD4 TCRs spanned it and were dominant at 160-218 and 743-854.

This receptor was obtained from an adult in good health. This chain uses TRBV7-2 with TRBJ2-1; 10 positions match TRBD1. The specimen comprised peripheral blood, sampled on day 0 of AZD1222 vaccination. The CDR3 is CASTLPGQGRNEQFF. CDR3 nucleotide sequence: TGTGCCAGCACTTTGCCGGGACAGGGGCGGAATGAGCAGTTCTTC.